Each of the 17 T cell receptor beta chains below was sequenced from the same sample in a study of CD4 and CD8 cells across lung adenocarcinoma regions (dated by TCRdb to about 2018). The protocol used for the library was PCR. The reads were generated on a HiSeq X Ten. The raw public data were reprocessed by TCRdb itself: fastp quality trimming at Q25, MiXCR clonotype calling, in-frame beta chains only. A single entry per CDR3 protein holds the most common genes and DNA from its merged rows. This sample lists about 16,000 distinct CDR3 sequences; less than 55% were detected once. The ten biggest clones cover roughly 33% of the sample. The sequenced sample consisted of CD8+ T cells from the center of a lung tumor. The cell subset or site label on this specimen signifies: tumor center region. These receptors all come from a female donor with lung adenocarcinoma. The CD4 and CD8 labels of this study may be unreliable.

Comments on this clonotype: At one end the junction does not follow the germline gene, possibly because of a read error. The chain has TRBV6-1 and TRBJ2-6; a possible D gene is TRBD1 (5 bases). Germline values: CDR1 MNHNS, CDR2 SASEGT. The CDR3 totals 13 residues. CDR3 sequence (DNA): TGTGCCAGCGGCTTTACTGGGGCCAACGTGCTGTCTTTC. This gives the protein CASGFTGANVLSF.

The chain has TRBV11-3 and TRBJ2-2; 7 nucleotides agree with TRBD1. Trimming at V came to 4 bases and at J to 1 base, leaving 3 bases not matched to a gene. This CDR3 comprises 15 residues. Germline CDR1 SGHNT, CDR2 YENEEA. The CDR3 nucleotides read TGTGCCAGCAGCTCACGGGACAGGAACACCGGGGAGCTGTTTTTT. Translation: CASSSRDRNTGELFF.

This clonotype was observed a handful of times. CDR3 in DNA: TGTGCCATCAGTGAAGCAGCTACCATCTATGGCTACACCTTC. This translates into CAISEAATIYGYTF. The chain employs TRBV10-3 and TRBJ1-2, with no clear D. The length of the CDR3 is 14 residues. V lost 3 bases and J lost 4, with 12 bases in between. Germline CDR1 and CDR2: ENHRY and SYGVKD.

This sequence joins TRBV6-1 and TRBJ2-5; 7 bases match TRBD1. The CDR3 extends over 15 amino acids. Germline CDR1 reads MNHNS; CDR2 reads SASEGT. Trimming at V came to 6 bases and at J to 5 bases, leaving 12 bases not matched to a gene. For the CDR3, the DNA is TGTGCCAGCAGCATAATGAGGGGGCAGGGGGAGACCCAGTACTTC. Its translation: CASSIMRGQGETQYF.

For this clonotype: One end of the junction is discordant with germline, which a read error may explain. The chain recombines TRBV6-5 with TRBJ2-4, with a tentative D call TRBD2 (7 bases). Germline CDR1 and CDR2: MNHEY and SVGAGI. This CDR3 is 15 amino acids long. DNA for the CDR3: TGTGCCAGCAGTTTGGGGGGGGGGGCCAGAGACACGCAGTACTTT. The encoded protein is CASSLGGGARDTQYF.

This clonotype was seen more than once but under ten times. The chain couples TRBV4-2 to TRBJ2-5; TRBD2 matches at 7 bases. CDR1 is LGHNA and CDR2 is YNFKEQ in the germline V gene. The CDR3 extends over 13 amino acids. The junction had 0 bases not matched to a gene; V was cut back by 0 bases and J by 5 bases. In DNA, the CDR3 is TGTGCCAGCAGCCAAGAGGGGGGGGAGACCCAGTACTTC. Encoded protein: CASSQEGGETQYF.

The V call is TRBV6-5, the J call TRBJ1-1; 9 positions agree with TRBD1. Trimming removed 3 bases from V and 7 bases from J; junction bases left unmatched: 9. This CDR3 is built from 15 residues. The germline gives CDR1 MNHEY, CDR2 SVGAGI. The CDR3 loop is CASSYAGQGGLEAFF. As DNA, the CDR3 is TGTGCCAGCAGTTATGCGGGACAGGGAGGCCTTGAAGCTTTCTTT.

This clonotype was found a few times. The V and J genes are TRBV2 and TRBJ2-1, with D unclear. This CDR3 contains 13 residues. CDR1 is SNHLY, CDR2 FYNNEI, per germline. Trimming cost V 0 bases and J 3 bases, with 3 bases left between them. CDR3 coding DNA: TGTGCCAGCAGTGAAGCAGTCTACAATGAGCAGTTCTTC. Protein: CASSEAVYNEQFF.

In its sample, this clonotype was seen many times. This rearrangement joins TRBV6-2 or TRBV6-3 to TRBJ1-3, with a weak D call TRBD1 (5 bases). From germline, CDR1 is MNHEY and CDR2 SVGEGT. This CDR3 has 15 residues. The ends were cut back, 7 bases at V and 1 base at J, with 14 bases in the middle. Here the CDR3 DNA reads TGTGCCAGCACTCCAGCAGGGCGTTCTGGAAACACCATATATTTT. Its translation is CASTPAGRSGNTIYF.

The V gene is TRBV12-3 or TRBV12-4, the J gene TRBJ2-5, with D unclear. The J call could be wrong; TRBJ2-1 is a better fit for the DNA end. The length of the CDR3 is 13 residues. CDR3: CASSPYGVNEQFF. CDR3 bases: TGTGCCAGCAGTCCCTATGGAGTGAATGAGCAGTTCTTC.

The J gene is TRBJ2-4, the V gene TRBV11-2, with no clear D. Germline V gene lookup returns CDR1 SGHAT and CDR2 FQNNGV. The V gene lost 5 bases and the J gene lost 1 base, with 15 bases spanning the gap. The CDR3 covers 16 residues. The DNA for the CDR3 is TGTGCCAGCAGCCGCCTCCCCGGGTCGGCCAAAAACATTCAGTACTTC. As protein: CASSRLPGSAKNIQYF.

The CDR3 coding sequence is TGTGCCAGCAGGATGAGCGGGAGCTCCTACAATGAGCAGTTCTTC. Amino acid sequence: CASRMSGSSYNEQFF. V gene TRBV6-1 combines with J gene TRBJ2-1; 8 nucleotides line up with TRBD2. The CDR3 has 15 residues. V lost 6 bases and J lost 0; bases outside the gene matches: 4. Germline V gene data show CDR1 as MNHNS and CDR2 as SASEGT.

Remarks on this clonotype: Since a much larger clone is just one base distant, this may be a read error. The chain has TRBV12-3 or TRBV12-4 and TRBJ2-1; the match to TRBD2 covers 9 bases. The CDR3 has 18 residues. J lost 5 bases, V lost 5 bases, and 16 bases had no gene match. The CDR3 region is CASSVGGAGGGGDNEQFF. The CDR3 nucleotides are TGTGCCAGCAGTGTGGGGGGGGCGGGGGGGGGGGGCGACAATGAGCAGTTCTTC.

The chain combines TRBV7-6 with TRBJ2-2, with TRBD1 identical over 7 bases. This CDR3 comprises 15 residues. The V and J ends lost 5 bases and 4 bases, in that order; junction bases with no gene match: 7. Germline lookup yields CDR1 SGHVS and CDR2 FNYEAQ. CDR3 region: CASSLGTAVTGELFF. In nucleotides, the CDR3 is TGTGCCAGCAGCCTTGGGACAGCCGTCACCGGGGAGCTGTTTTTT.

By share of the sample, this clonotype is medium-sized. The chain is built from TRBV6-5 and TRBJ2-5; weak D call: TRBD2 (6 bases). CDR1 and CDR2 from the germline V gene are MNHEY and SVGAGI. The CDR3 is made up of 14 amino acids. Deletions cut 8 bases from V and 1 base from J, with 14 bases between. The DNA of the CDR3 is TGTGCCAGCCGGGACTCCTGGGGCCAAGAGACCCAGTACTTC. It translates to CASRDSWGQETQYF.

V usage is TRBV4-2 and J usage is TRBJ2-5, with D tentatively TRBD2 (6 bases). TRBJ2-7 explains the end of the DNA better; the J call may be wrong. The CDR3 is 16 residues long. CDR1 is LGHNA and CDR2 is YNFKEQ in the germline V gene. The CDR3 reads CASSQGTGTLNYEQYF. The CDR3 bases are TGTGCCAGCAGCCAGGGCACCGGGACTTTAAACTACGAGCAGTACTTC.

In its sample, this clonotype ranks as large. Written as DNA, the CDR3 is TGTGCCAGCAGTTCTAGCGGGGGGGCATTGGGTGAGCAGTTCTTC. Its protein product is CASSSSGGALGEQFF. J is TRBJ2-1 and V is TRBV25-1; 12 bases map to TRBD2. Losses at the gene ends were 5 bases for V and 9 bases for J; bases not matched to a gene: 8. Germline lookup yields CDR1 MGHDK and CDR2 SYGVNS. The CDR3 consists of 15 residues.